This TCR beta chain was sequenced for a study of identifying expanded T cells in peripheral blood. Notes on the study in general: Roughly 1.2 clones differed between technical replicates, versus about 15 and 19 over time.

No infections or other immune events were documented during collection. Assay: immunoSEQ multiplex PCR; the TCRdb copy retains only in-frame clones and omits some. Found here are tens of thousands of clones, about 91% of them singletons; the top ten hold 2.8%. There are 14 residues in the CDR3. With V trimmed by 5 bases and J by 4 bases, 4 bases remained unmatched. The V gene's germline CDR1 is SGHRS and CDR2 YFSETQ. Points on this clone: Antigen: not known.

Sample: blood. The V call is TRBV5-1, the J call TRBJ2-5; 11 bases align to TRBD2. The receptor was isolated from a person aged 18 to 70 in good health. The CDR3 loop reads CASRPTSGVETQYF. Here the CDR3 DNA reads TGCGCCAGCAGGCCGACTAGCGGGGTAGAGACCCAGTACTTC.